Shown below are 3 T cell receptor beta chains from a single sample sequenced in a study of cytotoxic CD8 clonotypes in ibrutinib-treated CLL. Measured with immunoSEQ multiplex PCR; TCRdb has only the in-frame clones, and not every one. This table has 130,000 or so clones, approximately 80% appearing once. Sample: PBMCs, taken after 12 months of ibrutinib treatment. The source of these receptors is a human donor with chronic lymphocytic leukemia.

The chain has TRBV6-1 and TRBJ2-1, with 11 bases that match TRBD2. The V gene's germline CDR1 is MNHNS and CDR2 SASEGT. CDR3 size: 15 residues. V lost 4 bases and J lost 5; bases outside the gene matches: 4. CDR3 loop: CASSAGTSGHNEQFF. In DNA form, the CDR3 reads TGTGCCAGCAGTGCAGGGACTAGCGGCCACAATGAGCAGTTCTTC.

V is TRBV4-1 and J is TRBJ1-2; no clear D. The CDR3 totals 16 residues. With 0 bases removed from V and 4 bases from J, the gap between germline ends came to 15 bases. The germline CDR1 and CDR2 sequences are MGHRA and YSYEKL. In DNA, the CDR3 is TGCGCCAGCAGCCAAGAGATCTGGGGAAATTCCTATGGCTACACCTTC. It yields the protein CASSQEIWGNSYGYTF.

The chain combines TRBV13 with TRBJ2-7, with 13 bases fitting TRBD2. The CDR3 is 15 residues long. V gave up 5 bases and J gave up 2 bases; unmatched junction bases: 3. Germline V gives CDR1 PRHDT, CDR2 FYEKMQ (reference sequence). The CDR3 DNA is TGTGCCAGCAGCGAACTAGCGGGAGGGCCCTACGAGCAGTACTTC. Translating it yields CASSELAGGPYEQYF.